The 10 T cell receptor beta chains reported below all come from one sample, sequenced in a study of T cells after yellow fever vaccination (dated by TCRdb to the late 2010s). The sample's treatment or condition, from its label and the paper: live attenuated yellow fever vaccine strain. The library was built by means of 5' RACE. Sequencing was performed on an Illumina HiSeq 2500. TCRdb trimmed public reads at Q25 via fastp, called clones via MiXCR and kept in-frame beta chains. Rows with a matching CDR3 protein are joined into one entry that keeps the most common DNA and genes. The sample table records some 560,000 distinct CDR3 sequences; less than 20% of these occur just once. Around a sixth of the sample is in the top ten clones. The sequenced sample was PBMCs, obtained 5 days after the first yellow fever vaccination. All receptors come from a man between 18 and 35 years old who received the YFV17D yellow fever vaccine.

A few counts support this clonotype. The J gene is TRBJ2-3, the V gene TRBV7-9; 8 bases match TRBD1. V trimming: 8 bases; J trimming: 2 bases; junction bases outside the gene matches: 15. The CDR3 is made up of 17 amino acids. Germline assignment: CDR1 SEHNR and CDR2 FQNEAQ (reference sequence). CDR3 sequence reads: CASQPPLRGRPTDTQYF. For the CDR3, the DNA is TGTGCCAGCCAGCCTCCGCTCAGGGGGCGCCCCACAGATACGCAGTATTTT.

This clonotype was detected only a few times. In nucleotides, the CDR3 is TGTGCCAGCAGCTTAAGTGGTCGGAGATACAATGAGCAGTTCTTC. This codes for CASSLSGRRYNEQFF. This chain uses TRBV5-6 with TRBJ2-1; D gene ambiguous. This CDR3 is 15 amino acids long. Germline values: CDR1 SGHDT, CDR2 YYEEEE. V lost 2 bases, J lost 4 bases, and 13 bases lay in between.

This clonotype was observed a single time. The rearrangement uses TRBV19 and TRBJ2-5, with 9 bases matching TRBD2. The CDR3 loop spans 14 amino acids. Trimming at V came to 5 bases and at J to 3 bases, leaving 4 bases not matched to a gene. Germline CDR1 is LNHDA and CDR2 is SQIVND (reference sequence). CDR3 sequence (DNA): TGTGCCAGTAGTGGTAGCGGGGGTAAAGAGACCCAGTACTTC. This gives the protein CASSGSGGKETQYF.

This clonotype occurred a few times. The chain has TRBV4-2 and TRBJ2-1, with TRBD2 matching over 10 bases. The CDR3 is 18 residues long. V shed 1 base, J shed 0 bases, and the junction held 6 bases outside the gene matches. The germline CDR1 and CDR2 sequences are LGHNA and YNFKEQ. The CDR3 DNA sequence: TGTGCCAGCAGCCAAGTGGCTAGCGGGGGTTTCTCCTACAATGAGCAGTTCTTC. Its translation: CASSQVASGGFSYNEQFF.

The chain joins TRBV18 to TRBJ2-7; 7 nucleotides align to TRBD2. This CDR3 comprises 15 residues. Germline trimming cut 0 bases from V and 3 bases from J; bases unmatched to any gene: 5. Germline V gene sequence: CDR1 KGHSH, CDR2 LQKENI. The CDR3, as DNA: TGTGCCAGCTCACCACCGGGGGGGGTTGGCTACGAGCAGTACTTC. Its protein product is CASSPPGGVGYEQYF.

In its sample, this clonotype was seen a few times. J is TRBJ1-1 and V is TRBV25-1, with no clear D. Germline loops: CDR1 MGHDK, CDR2 SYGVNS. V lost 7 bases, J lost 1 base, and 7 bases lay in between. The CDR3 totals 12 residues. The CDR3 nucleotides read TGTGCCAGCAAGCAAGGGAACACTGAAGCTTTCTTT. Translating it yields CASKQGNTEAFF.

The chain joins TRBV6-2 or TRBV6-3 to TRBJ2-1; D is uncertain. The CDR3 covers 15 residues. From germline, CDR1 is MNHEY and CDR2 SVGEGT. Between the trimmed V and J ends, which lost 5 bases and 0 bases, there was a span of 11 bases. CDR3 sequence reads: CASSPTGRSYNEQFF. The CDR3 DNA reads TGTGCCAGCAGTCCGACTGGCCGCTCCTACAATGAGCAGTTCTTC.

The chain is built from TRBV11-2 and TRBJ1-5; D ambiguous. The germline V gene has CDR1 SGHAT and CDR2 FQNNGV. This CDR3 has 16 amino acids. V gave up 3 bases and J gave up 4 bases, with 16 bases separating them. The CDR3 reads CASSFSETSVNQPQHF. The CDR3 DNA sequence: TGTGCCAGCAGCTTTTCGGAGACATCAGTTAATCAGCCCCAGCATTTT.

The chain has TRBV5-1 and TRBJ2-1; weak D call: TRBD1 (5 bases). Germline V gene lookup returns CDR1 SGHRS and CDR2 YFSETQ. This CDR3 contains 15 residues. V was trimmed by 2 bases and J by 7 bases, leaving 16 bases between them. DNA of the CDR3: TGCGCCAGCAGCTTTCGGTGGGGCATAGGGAATGAGCAGTTCTTC. Translated: CASSFRWGIGNEQFF. Full variable domain (outside the CDR3, taken from reference TRBV5-1 and TRBJ2-1): KAGVTQTPRYLIKTRGQQVTLSCSPISGHRSVSWYQQTPGQGLQFLFEYFSETQRNKGNFPGRFSGRQFSNSRSEMNVSTLELGDSALYLCASSFRWGIGNEQFFGPGTRLTVL.

The chain combines TRBV7-2 with TRBJ2-3; D possibly corresponds to TRBD2 (6 bases). Germline lookup yields CDR1 SGHTA and CDR2 FQGNSA. The V gene lost 1 base and the J gene lost 3 bases, with 20 bases spanning the gap. The CDR3 sequence is 18 residues long. CDR3 protein: CASSLGRGMGRKTDTQYF. The CDR3 coding sequence is TGTGCCAGCAGCTTAGGGCGGGGTATGGGTAGAAAAACAGATACGCAGTATTTT.